These 28 T cell receptor beta chains were sequenced from one sample in a study of blood T cell repertoires in COVID-19. Only in-frame clones appear in the TCRdb table, and some are missing; sequencing was by immunoSEQ multiplex PCR. Of tens of thousands of clones listed, 90% are singletons. The source material was peripheral blood. All receptors derive from a man between 50 and 59 years old with active COVID-19.

The J gene is TRBJ1-5, the V gene TRBV9, with D perhaps matching TRBD1 (5 bases). The CDR3 loop spans 15 amino acids. The V gene lost 0 bases and the J gene lost 5 bases, with 12 bases spanning the gap. Germline lookup yields CDR1 SGDLS and CDR2 YYNGEE. CDR3 in amino acids: CASSVDGGSYQPQHF. The DNA for the CDR3 is TGTGCCAGCAGCGTAGACGGGGGGTCTTATCAGCCCCAGCATTTT.

This clone was seen only once. The chain carries TRBV5-6 and TRBJ2-7; TRBD2 agrees at 13 bases. The germline gives CDR1 SGHDT, CDR2 YYEEEE. V trimming: 4 bases; J trimming: 0 bases; junction bases outside the gene matches: 4. The CDR3 is 16 residues long. CDR3 DNA: TGTGCCAGCAGCCTGGGACTAGCGGGGAACTCCTACGAGCAGTACTTC. Translation gives CASSLGLAGNSYEQYF.

This clone has just one count. The rearrangement links TRBV5-1 to TRBJ1-4; 8 bases fit TRBD1. J was trimmed by 3 bases and V by 0 bases; bases with no gene match: 4. The CDR3 is made up of 16 amino acids. Per the germline V gene, CDR1 is SGHRS and CDR2 is YFSETQ. The DNA for the CDR3 is TGCGCCAGCAGCTTGGGGCAGGGGGCGGCTAATGAAAAACTGTTTTTT. Translated, it gives CASSLGQGAANEKLFF. The complete variable domain, with remaining parts taken from reference TRBV5-1 and TRBJ1-4, reads KAGVTQTPRYLIKTRGQQVTLSCSPISGHRSVSWYQQTPGQGLQFLFEYFSETQRNKGNFPGRFSGRQFSNSRSEMNVSTLELGDSALYLCASSLGQGAANEKLFFGSGTQLSVL.

The chain combines TRBV2 with TRBJ2-7; possible D gene TRBD1, 7 bases. V dropped 6 bases and J dropped 1 base, with 10 bases sitting between them. Per the germline V gene, CDR1 is SNHLY and CDR2 is FYNNEI. The CDR3 extends over 13 amino acids. The CDR3 loop is CASRRDRSYEQYF. CDR3 coding DNA: TGTGCCAGCAGGCGGGACAGATCCTACGAGCAGTACTTC.

In its sample, this clone was seen once. The rearrangement uses TRBV3-1 (or the pseudogene TRBV3-2) and TRBJ2-7; TRBD1 agrees at 8 bases. The CDR3 is made up of 15 amino acids. V dropped 2 bases and J dropped 1; count of bases not matched to a gene: 4. The germline V gene encodes CDR1 LGHDT and CDR2 YNNKEL (reference sequence). The CDR3 DNA sequence: TGTGCCAGCAGCCAAACCCGGGACAGGTCCTACGAGCAGTACTTC. Protein: CASSQTRDRSYEQYF.

The V and J genes are TRBV9 and TRBJ2-5; possibly TRBD2 for D (6 bases). Germline CDR1 SGDLS, CDR2 YYNGEE. Trimming pared 2 bases from V and 1 base from J, leaving 9 bases between. The CDR3 is made up of 14 amino acids. The CDR3 nucleotides read TGTGCCAGCAGCGTTGCGCGGGGCCAAGAGACCCAGTACTTC. Protein: CASSVARGQETQYF.

The chain employs TRBV24-1 and TRBJ2-2; the D gene is possibly TRBD2 (5 bases). The CDR3 totals 12 residues. CDR1 is KGHDR and CDR2 is SFDVKD in the germline V gene. V lost 12 bases and J 5 bases, leaving 12 bases between the germline ends. The CDR3: CAPKLGTGELFF. The CDR3 DNA reads as TGTGCCCCAAAACTAGGGACCGGGGAGCTGTTTTTT.

The chain carries TRBV7-2 and TRBJ1-4, with D maybe TRBD1 (5 bases). The germline CDR1 and CDR2 sequences are SGHTA and FQGNSA. The CDR3 sequence is 16 residues long. Deletions cut 5 bases from V and 3 bases from J, with 16 bases between. The CDR3 region is CASSARGPAANEKLFF. DNA of the CDR3: TGTGCCAGCAGCGCAAGGGGTCCGGCGGCTAATGAAAAACTGTTTTTT.

The V call is TRBV18, the J call TRBJ2-7, with 7 bases lining up with TRBD1. Germline CDR1 is KGHSH and CDR2 is LQKENI. V dropped 3 bases and J dropped 6; count of bases not matched to a gene: 5. The CDR3 consists of 13 residues. In nucleotides, the CDR3 is TGTGCCAGCTCACCCGGGACAGCCCTCGAGCAGTACTTC. This gives the protein CASSPGTALEQYF.

The V gene is TRBV19, the J gene TRBJ2-2; D may be TRBD1 (5 bases). Trimming removed 1 base at V and 4 bases at J, with 10 bases between. The CDR3 consists of 15 residues. Germline CDR1 is LNHDA and CDR2 is SQIVND (reference sequence). CDR3 region: CASSIGRRATGELFF. CDR3 DNA sequence: TGTGCCAGTAGTATAGGGCGCAGGGCCACCGGGGAGCTGTTTTTT.

This clone was seen once. The V and J genes are TRBV3-1 (or the pseudogene TRBV3-2) and TRBJ1-6; 8 bases line up with TRBD1. Unmatched junction bases numbered 6, after V lost 5 bases and J lost 9 bases. The CDR3 runs to 14 residues. Germline CDR1 LGHDT, CDR2 YNNKEL (reference sequence). The CDR3 region has the DNA TGTGCCAGCAGCAGAGGGACAGGAGGTTCACCCCTCCACTTT. Its translation is CASSRGTGGSPLHF.

This chain links TRBV28 with TRBJ2-5; 8 bases fit TRBD2. Germline assignment: CDR1 MDHEN and CDR2 SYDVKM. The length of the CDR3 is 16 residues. The V segment lost 5 bases and the J segment 2 bases; nucleotides outside the gene matches: 10. The CDR3 is CASSVPGLGEQETQYF. The CDR3 DNA follows: TGTGCCAGCAGTGTACCGGGACTAGGGGAGCAAGAGACCCAGTACTTC.

The chain employs TRBV6-1 and TRBJ2-7; 11 nucleotides align to TRBD1. Germline assignment: CDR1 MNHNS and CDR2 SASEGT. V was pared by 3 bases and J by 2 bases, with 3 bases of the junction left unmatched. The CDR3 is made up of 15 amino acids. The CDR3 spells CASSDGTGGTYEQYF. DNA for the CDR3: TGTGCCAGCAGTGACGGGACAGGGGGAACCTACGAGCAGTACTTC.

V and J are TRBV27 and TRBJ2-7; D may be TRBD2 (5 bases). Deletions cut 6 bases from V and 1 base from J, with 16 bases between. The CDR3 consists of 15 residues. CDR1 MNHEY and CDR2 SMNVEV come from the germline V gene (reference sequence). The CDR3: CASRSSATKSYEQYF. CDR3 DNA sequence: TGTGCCAGCAGATCCTCCGCGACTAAATCCTACGAGCAGTACTTC.

The chain couples TRBV2 to TRBJ1-2; the D gene is possibly TRBD1 (5 bases). V lost 6 bases to trimming and J lost 8 bases, with 13 bases between them. This CDR3 comprises 12 residues. The germline V gene encodes CDR1 SNHLY and CDR2 FYNNEI. CDR3 protein: CASRAGTHGYTF. The DNA for the CDR3 is TGTGCCAGCAGGGCGGGGACTCACGGCTACACCTTC.

The chain recombines TRBV6-5 with TRBJ1-1; D perhaps matches TRBD1 (5 bases). Germline values: CDR1 MNHEY, CDR2 SVGAGI. This CDR3 has 15 amino acids. V lost 2 bases, J lost 5 bases, and 15 bases lay in between. CDR3 residues: CASSYTRQKGTEAFF. Written as DNA, the CDR3 is TGTGCCAGCAGTTACACCCGACAGAAGGGAACTGAAGCTTTCTTT.

The gene calls are TRBV29-1 and TRBJ2-5, with no clear D. V lost 4 bases, J lost 4 bases, and 10 bases lay in between. There are 12 residues in the CDR3. Looked up from germline, CDR1 is SQVTM and CDR2 is ANQGSEA. The CDR3 here is CSVAVIAETQYF. CDR3 DNA sequence: TGCAGCGTTGCAGTGATCGCAGAGACCCAGTACTTC.

The rearrangement uses TRBV9 and TRBJ2-2; possibly TRBD2 for D (5 bases). The CDR3 is made up of 14 amino acids. V dropped 1 base and J dropped 6 bases, with 10 bases sitting between them. The V gene's germline CDR1 is SGDLS and CDR2 YYNGEE. The CDR3 DNA reads as TGTGCCAGCAGCGTAACGGGGTTGTCCGGGGAGCTGTTTTTT. This sequence encodes CASSVTGLSGELFF.

This clone was counted a few times. The rearrangement links TRBV28 to TRBJ1-2, with unresolved D. V was shortened by 6 bases and J by 4 bases, with 15 bases between the two germline ends. Germline lookup yields CDR1 MDHEN and CDR2 SYDVKM. This CDR3 has 14 amino acids. The CDR3 DNA is TGTGCCAGCAGACGCGGCAAAATGAGCTATGGCTACACCTTC. This translates into CASRRGKMSYGYTF.

V is TRBV20-1 and J is TRBJ1-6; D perhaps matches TRBD1 (5 bases). V lost 3 bases to trimming and J lost 7 bases, with 10 bases between them. CDR1 and CDR2 from the germline V gene are DFQATT and SNEGSKA (reference sequence). The CDR3 extends over 13 amino acids. CDR3 nucleotides: TGCAGTGCTAGTGGGGCACCGAATTCACCCCTCCACTTT. Protein product: CSASGAPNSPLHF.

This chain connects TRBV6-5 to TRBJ1-1; TRBD1 agrees at 7 bases. There are 15 residues in the CDR3. Germline CDR1 MNHEY, CDR2 SVGAGI. Trimming took 5 bases from V and 2 from J; bases not matched to a gene: 8. The CDR3 loop is CASSKTGAGNTEAFF. CDR3 nucleotide sequence: TGTGCCAGCAGTAAAACAGGGGCTGGAAACACTGAAGCTTTCTTT.

The CDR3 region is CASSPSGGAGGDTQYF. As DNA, the CDR3 is TGCGCCAGCAGCCCTAGCGGGGGAGCCGGAGGCGATACGCAGTATTTT. The chain carries TRBV5-1 and TRBJ2-3, with 10 positions matching TRBD2. The J segment lost 6 bases and the V segment lost 4 bases, leaving 11 bases of the junction unmatched. Germline CDR1 reads SGHRS; CDR2 reads YFSETQ. This CDR3 contains 16 residues.

V usage is TRBV29-1 and J usage is TRBJ1-4; maybe TRBD1 (6 bases). CDR1 is SQVTM and CDR2 is ANQGSEA in the germline V gene. V gave up 6 bases and J gave up 5 bases, with 13 bases separating them. This CDR3 spans 13 amino acids. CDR3 region: CSVQTGANEKLFF. The DNA of the CDR3 is TGCAGCGTACAGACAGGTGCGAATGAAAAACTGTTTTTT.

V and J are TRBV14 and TRBJ2-2, with TRBD1 identical over 7 bases. The CDR3 consists of 14 residues. After removal of 3 bases from V and 5 bases from J, the junction contained 3 bases not matched to a gene. In germline, CDR1 is SGHDN, CDR2 FVKESK. The CDR3 loop is CASSQTGYTGELFF. The CDR3, as DNA: TGTGCCAGCAGCCAGACAGGGTATACCGGGGAGCTGTTTTTT.

This sequence joins TRBV10-1 and TRBJ2-3; perhaps TRBD1 as D (6 bases). V lost 7 bases, J lost 3 bases, and 11 bases lay in between. The length of the CDR3 is 13 residues. Germline-derived CDR1 and CDR2 are WNHNN and SYGVQD (reference sequence). The CDR3 reads CASNDRKTDTQYF. CDR3 DNA: TGCGCCAGCAATGACAGGAAGACAGATACGCAGTATTTT.

J is TRBJ1-1 and V is TRBV6-1, with a possible D match to TRBD1 (6 bases). Between the trimmed V and J ends, which lost 2 bases and 1 base, there was a span of 8 bases. This CDR3 is built from 14 residues. Germline loops: CDR1 MNHNS, CDR2 SASEGT. The chain's CDR3 is CASSENRENTEAFF. CDR3 DNA sequence: TGTGCCAGCAGTGAAAACAGGGAGAACACTGAAGCTTTCTTT.

The J gene is TRBJ1-2, the V gene TRBV4-2, with 8 bases identical to TRBD1. V trimming: 1 base; J trimming: 0 bases; junction bases outside the gene matches: 7. Germline CDR1 LGHNA, CDR2 YNFKEQ. CDR3 length equals 17 residues. The CDR3 DNA reads TGTGCCAGCAGCCAAGGTGGGGGACAGGCTGCTAACTATGGCTACACCTTC. Translation: CASSQGGGQAANYGYTF.

This clone has just one count. V gene TRBV5-1 combines with J gene TRBJ2-1, with 9 bases lining up with TRBD2. This CDR3 comprises 14 residues. Germline V gene sequence: CDR1 SGHRS, CDR2 YFSETQ. Trimming took 6 bases from V and 4 from J; bases not matched to a gene: 5. In DNA form, the CDR3 reads TGCGCCAGCAATGGCGGGGGGGTGTACAATGAGCAGTTCTTC. Its protein is CASNGGGVYNEQFF.